This TCR beta chain was captured by sequencing in a study of blood T cell repertoires in COVID-19 (dated by TCRdb to about 2020). As for the study more broadly: Collaborator samples came from the United States, Italy and Spain and covered acute and convalescent phases of COVID-19. The material from the prospective study consisted of cDNA or gDNA derived from T cells, B-cell-depleted T cells, or PBMCs. Subjects who had been exposed to COVID-19, were actively infected with it, or had recovered from it provided the deeply sampled blood TCRbeta repertoires that made up the dataset. A freely available public database, intended as a resource for researchers studying the immune response to SARS-CoV-2, is where the repertoires were released. The samples were drawn from the first 160 participants of the ongoing ImmuneRACE study and from 950 to 1,500 subjects provided by 6 global collaborators. Nearly every sample came with metadata listing a de-identified subject ID, COVID-19 status, age in years and sex. HLA class I and class II types, where available, came from metadata supplied by the sample provider rather than from assay-based typing.

About this clone: Its antigen is still unknown. The sample holds no much larger clone one base away, and base qualities are not on file.

The CDR3 numbers 16 residues from cysteine through phenylalanine. The only DNA kept is the CDR3, 48 bases in frame from the first base. CDR1 and CDR2 were assigned from the germline V gene (reference sequence) as MNHNY and SVGAGI. Trimming accounts for 3 bases at V and 7 bases at J, while the number of junction bases matched to no gene is 9. Broader findings and caveats from the paper: The quantity of clinical and demographic metadata differed by source and by participant and was supplied without curation.

Participants in the prospective study were aged about 18 to 95 years, lived in about two dozen United States geographic areas, and enrolled through a virtual design. To assign participants to cohorts, the prospective study relied on clinical history that participants themselves reported in a screening survey and a study questionnaire. For ImmuneRACE Cohort 3, a participant was defined as recovered based on two consecutive negative NP/OP PCR tests, clearance by a healthcare professional, or resolution of symptoms. In the prospective study, whole blood, serum and a nasopharyngeal or oropharyngeal swab were collected from each participant by mobile phlebotomists. Participants in the prospective study had the option to provide additional blood draws and questionnaires over a roughly two-month period. Before DNA extraction, prospective study blood samples were shipped either frozen or at room temperature.

The immunoSEQ Assay, a bias-controlled multiplex PCR, was used to amplify TCRbeta CDR3 regions from genomic DNA. On the authors' methods: Within the assay, amplification of reference gene primers was used to estimate how many nucleated cells each sample contained. To quantify the absolute abundance of each unique TCRbeta CDR3 rearrangement, sequence reads were collapsed and filtered. For each sample, productive Simpson clonality was calculated by taking the square root of Simpson's diversity index across productive rearrangements. TCRdb provides this immuneACCESS table in a form limited to in-frame rearrangements. Some clones are lacking; in checked studies, under half of them reflect an unresolved V gene, and why the rest are absent is not known. V, J and clone size are those of that table, while D and trimming were read from the DNA. The sample table contains around 450,000 clones; only one count was recorded for 80% to 95% of them. The top ten clonotypes cover more than 0.55% of the sample.

The sequencing input was PBMCs or T cells enriched from blood (not recorded which). The receptor's source is a man aged 18 to 35 who had recovered from COVID-19. The rearranged segments are TRBV6-6 and TRBJ1-5, with 10 central nucleotides matching TRBD1. In nucleotide form, the sequence is TGTGCCAGCAGTTATACCGGGACAGGGGCCAACCAGCCCCAGCATTTT. It is translated as CASSYTGTGANQPQHF.